This TCR beta chain originates from a study of Graves' ophthalmopathy and Graves' hyperthyroidism. Notes on the study in general: Ophthalmopathy and stable hyperthyroidism were discriminated by a 13-signature model, with over 85% sensitivity and 70% to 84% specificity.

This clonotype was observed many times. Its target is unknown. Per germline, CDR1 MNHEY and CDR2 SMNVEV (reference sequence). J was trimmed by 2 bases and V by 5 bases; bases with no gene match: 6. The CDR3 is 14 residues long. Thyroid ultrasound, orbital computed tomography, TRAb, serum thyroxine and clinical symptoms formed the basis of diagnosis. RNA transcripts yielded amplified TCR beta CDR3 regions. HTBI primers served in a first-round RT-PCR, which a second-round multiplex PCR followed. TCRdb reprocessed the multiplex PCR reads via MiXCR and lists one record per CDR3 protein. The table has some 370,000 distinct CDR3 sequences, approximately 18% seen once.

Sequences were obtained from peripheral blood. The chain employs TRBV27 and TRBJ2-7; 7 bases map to TRBD1. The receptor was derived from an adult woman with stable Graves' hyperthyroidism. This CDR3 reads CASSDLQGAYEQYF. Here the CDR3 DNA reads TGTGCCAGCAGTGACCTCCAGGGGGCCTACGAGCAGTACTTC.